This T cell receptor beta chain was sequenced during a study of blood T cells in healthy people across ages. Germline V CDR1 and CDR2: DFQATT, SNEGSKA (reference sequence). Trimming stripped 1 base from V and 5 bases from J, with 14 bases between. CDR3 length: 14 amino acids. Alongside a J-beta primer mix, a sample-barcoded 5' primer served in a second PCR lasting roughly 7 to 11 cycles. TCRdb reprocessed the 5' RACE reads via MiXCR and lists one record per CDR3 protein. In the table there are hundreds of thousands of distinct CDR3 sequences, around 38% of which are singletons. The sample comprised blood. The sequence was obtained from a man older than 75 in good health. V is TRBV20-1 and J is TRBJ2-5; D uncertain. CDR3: CSARAGTFGETQYF. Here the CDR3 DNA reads TGCAGTGCTAGAGCTGGCACTTTCGGGGAGACCCAGTACTTC.